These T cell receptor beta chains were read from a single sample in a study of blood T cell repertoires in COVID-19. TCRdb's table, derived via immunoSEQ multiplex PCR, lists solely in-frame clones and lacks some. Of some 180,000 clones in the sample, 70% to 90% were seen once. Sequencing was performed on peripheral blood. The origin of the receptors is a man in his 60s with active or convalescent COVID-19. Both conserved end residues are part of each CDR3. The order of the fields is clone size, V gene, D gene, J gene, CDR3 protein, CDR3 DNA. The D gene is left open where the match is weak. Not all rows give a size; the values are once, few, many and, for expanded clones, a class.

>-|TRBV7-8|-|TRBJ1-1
CASSLGGASTEAFF
TGTGCCAGCAGCTTAGGGGGCGCGAGCACTGAAGCTTTCTTT
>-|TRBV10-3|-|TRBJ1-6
CAISETENSPLHF
TGTGCCATCAGTGAGACCGAGAATTCACCCCTCCACTTT
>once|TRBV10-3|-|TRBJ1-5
CAISDDRWGQPQHF
TGTGCCATCAGTGACGACAGGTGGGGTCAGCCCCAGCATTTT
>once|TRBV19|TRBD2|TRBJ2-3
CASSIRTSGRTDTQYF
TGTGCCAGTAGTATAAGGACTAGCGGACGCACAGATACGCAGTATTTT
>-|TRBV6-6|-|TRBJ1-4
CASRTTATNEKLFF
TGTGCCAGCAGAACCACAGCAACTAATGAAAAACTGTTTTTT
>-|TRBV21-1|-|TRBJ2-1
CASSSTRGEQFF
TGTGCCAGCAGCTCCACGCGGGGTGAGCAGTTCTTC
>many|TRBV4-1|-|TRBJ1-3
CASSQGSGGSSGNTIYF
TGCGCCAGCAGCCAAGGGTCGGGGGGTAGCTCTGGAAACACCATATATTTT
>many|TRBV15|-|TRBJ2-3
CATNWDSLTDTQYF
TGTGCCACCAACTGGGACTCACTCACAGATACGCAGTATTTT
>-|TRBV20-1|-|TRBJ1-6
CSASGGDNSPLHF
TGCAGTGCTAGTGGGGGCGATAATTCACCCCTCCACTTT
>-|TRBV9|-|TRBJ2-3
CASSVQSSGTTDTQYF
TGTGCCAGCAGCGTACAAAGTAGCGGAACCACAGATACGCAGTATTTT
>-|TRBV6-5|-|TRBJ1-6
CASTGVSYNSPLHF
TGTGCCTCTACAGGAGTATCCTATAATTCACCCCTCCACTTT
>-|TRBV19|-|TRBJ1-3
CASSIQGGNTIYF
TGTGCCAGTAGTATCCAGGGAGGAAACACCATATATTTT
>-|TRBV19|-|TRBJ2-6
CASSIVYSGTSGANVLTF
TGTGCCAGTAGTATAGTTTATTCAGGGACTTCTGGGGCCAACGTCCTGACTTTC
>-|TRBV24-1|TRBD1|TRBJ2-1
CATSDPGTGRDNEQFF
TGTGCCACCAGTGACCCCGGGACAGGGAGAGACAATGAGCAGTTCTTC
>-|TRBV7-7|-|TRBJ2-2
CASSPLGQNTGELFF
TGTGCCAGCAGCCCCCTGGGACAGAACACCGGGGAGCTGTTTTTT
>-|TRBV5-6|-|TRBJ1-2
CASSLGQVYNYGYTF
TGTGCCAGCAGCTTGGGACAGGTCTACAACTATGGCTACACCTTC